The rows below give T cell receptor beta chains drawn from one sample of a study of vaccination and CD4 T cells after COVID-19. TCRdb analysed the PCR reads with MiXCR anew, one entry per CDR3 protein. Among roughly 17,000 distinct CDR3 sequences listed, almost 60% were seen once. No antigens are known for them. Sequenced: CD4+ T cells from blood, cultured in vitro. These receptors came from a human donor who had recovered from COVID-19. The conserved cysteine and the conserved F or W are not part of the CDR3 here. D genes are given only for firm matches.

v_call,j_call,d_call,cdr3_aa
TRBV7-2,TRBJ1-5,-,ASSRPTEPGQPQH
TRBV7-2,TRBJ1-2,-,ASSEDILSGLIYGYT
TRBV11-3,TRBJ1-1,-,ASSPTVAANTEAF
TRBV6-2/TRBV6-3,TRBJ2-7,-,ASSYGQPPAYSYEQY
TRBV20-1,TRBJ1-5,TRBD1,SAGKTGYSNQPQH
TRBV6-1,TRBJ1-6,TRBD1,ASSRPGQGNSPLH
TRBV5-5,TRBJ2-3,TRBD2,ASSRAGGTDTQY
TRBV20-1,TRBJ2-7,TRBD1,SARRQGPYEQY
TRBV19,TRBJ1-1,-,ASSIAGTQVAF
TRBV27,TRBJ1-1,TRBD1,ASSPRGGGHTEAF
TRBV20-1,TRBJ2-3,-,SARSREGWTDTQY
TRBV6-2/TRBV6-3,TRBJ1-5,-,ASSYMYGRQPQH
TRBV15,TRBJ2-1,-,ATSKPGALGNEQF
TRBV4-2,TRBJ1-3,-,ASSQEVGSGNTIY
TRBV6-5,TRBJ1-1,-,ASSYSSPGTEAF
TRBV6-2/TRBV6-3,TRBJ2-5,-,ASRDSGEETQY
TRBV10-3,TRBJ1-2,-,AISESRGRYGYT
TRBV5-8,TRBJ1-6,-,ASSFSSGAGYNSPLH
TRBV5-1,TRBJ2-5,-,ASSLLGRETQY
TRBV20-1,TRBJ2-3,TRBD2,SAPLGGGGDTQY
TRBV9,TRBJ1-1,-,ASSPQGFIGSYRSTEAF
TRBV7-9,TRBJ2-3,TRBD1,ASSPGQGTDTQY
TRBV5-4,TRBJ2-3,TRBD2,ASSLGGSGGTDTQY
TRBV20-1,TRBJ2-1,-,SASSVPSYNEQF
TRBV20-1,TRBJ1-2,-,SARNRDYGYT
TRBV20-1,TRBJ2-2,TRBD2,SARDPLTSATGELF
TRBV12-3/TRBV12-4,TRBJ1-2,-,ASSPLRTVYGYT
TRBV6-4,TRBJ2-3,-,ASSDSDATDTQY
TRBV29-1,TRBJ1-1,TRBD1,SVAYGQAMNTEAF
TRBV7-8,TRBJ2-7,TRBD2,ASSLFRDYRPYEQY
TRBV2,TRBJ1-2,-,ASSSNGEGYT
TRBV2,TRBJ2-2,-,ASTDEWGGELF
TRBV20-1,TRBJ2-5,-,SAVQLQETQY
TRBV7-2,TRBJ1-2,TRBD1,ASSLAGTAAYGYT
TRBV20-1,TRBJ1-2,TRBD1,SADSSRDSGYGYT
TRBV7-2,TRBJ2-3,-,ASSLTGPQY
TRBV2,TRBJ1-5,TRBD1,ASRGDRVGNQPQH
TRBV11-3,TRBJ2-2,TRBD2,ASSLRVIAGSHTGELF
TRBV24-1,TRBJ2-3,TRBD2,ATSAALGSGIQY
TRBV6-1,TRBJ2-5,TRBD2,ASSRLSGNGETQY
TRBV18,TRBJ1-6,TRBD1,ASSPRTGVDSPLH
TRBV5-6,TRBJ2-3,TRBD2,ASSLGPLAVTDTQY
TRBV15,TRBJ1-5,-,ATSRDRVNQPQH
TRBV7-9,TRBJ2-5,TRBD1,ASSPGQGVETQY
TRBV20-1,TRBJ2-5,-,SASPHFGETQY
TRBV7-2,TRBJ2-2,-,ASSFRGPNTGELF
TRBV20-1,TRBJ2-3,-,SALGSTDTQY
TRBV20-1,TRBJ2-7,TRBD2,SARIRGRDSYEQY
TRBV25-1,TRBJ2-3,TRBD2,AVTGGRDTQY
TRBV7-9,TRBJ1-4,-,ASSLVEEKLF
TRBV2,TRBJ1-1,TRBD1,ASSVGGGNTEAF
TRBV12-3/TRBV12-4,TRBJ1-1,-,ASSLAPPATEAF
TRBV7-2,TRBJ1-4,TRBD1,ASSLKWSGGSEKLF
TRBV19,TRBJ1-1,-,ASSRLTEAF
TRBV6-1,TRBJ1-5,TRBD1,ASSGDRGNQPQH
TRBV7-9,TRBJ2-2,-,ASSPGELF
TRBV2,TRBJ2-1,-,ASTGVLAINNEQF
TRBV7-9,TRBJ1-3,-,ASSFVSSSGNTIY
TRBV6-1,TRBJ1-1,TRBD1,ASSGQGVNTEAF